The present entry profiles one T cell receptor (beta chain) with its context. Which antigen it targets is not known. Nothing much larger sits one base from this clone, and base qualities are not available. Relative to germline, V is missing 2 bases and J is missing 3 bases, with 5 bases of the junction outside any gene match. According to the germline V gene, CDR1 reads SGHRS and CDR2 reads YFSETQ. Its CDR3 holds 15 amino acids, cysteine through phenylalanine. Here the CDR3 DNA is all that survives: 45 bases in frame from base 1. Library method: PCR. Data came from an Illumina HiSeq 2500. To normalize quantification of the TCRbeta repertoire, the TCR libraries were built with molecular barcoding that relied on unique molecular identifiers. TCRdb trimmed the raw reads at Q25, called clones with MiXCR and kept productive beta chains. CDR3 protein sequences are deduplicated, and each keeps its most common genes and DNA. Present in this sample are nearly 550,000 distinct CDR3 sequences, around 18% of which were seen just once. The ten largest clones add up to 3.3% of the sample.

This specimen belongs to a study of T-cell reconstitution after alpha-beta-depleted transplantation in children (dated by TCRdb to the mid-2010s). At the level of the whole study: Using TCR repertoire profiling, the study quantitatively followed how T-cell immune reconstitution unfolded in children after TCRalphabeta/CD19-depleted allogeneic hematopoietic cell transplantation.

The chain employs TRBV5-1 and TRBJ2-1; 7 middle bases align to TRBD2. The clonotype originates from a human donor who donated a stem cell graft to a child with acute lymphoblastic leukemia. Here the sequenced sample was PBMCs from the stem cell graft donor, taken from the stem cell graft. The CDR3 region: CASSLLASGYNEQFF. The nucleotides are TGCGCCAGCAGCTTATTGGCTAGCGGCTACAATGAGCAGTTCTTC.